This TCR beta chain was identified during a study of Ad26.COV2.S vaccination and SARS-CoV-2 variants. Across the whole study: Ad26.COV2.S, an intramuscular injection, was given once or twice 56 days apart.

From germline, CDR1 is MNHNS and CDR2 SASEGT. The CDR3 sequence is 13 residues long. Trimming removed 0 bases at V and 3 bases at J, with 6 bases between. Treatment: around 19 received Ad26.COV2.S at low or high dose, single or two shots; five or six received placebo; per-sample allocation not given. The investigators took samples on day 63 after the first vaccine or placebo injection. Sequenced by immunoSEQ multiplex PCR; TCRdb stores in-frame clones only, minus some. The table records 300,000 to 400,000 clones, more than 75% of them present only once. The sequence came from a person between 18 and 65 years old who received the Ad26.COV2.S COVID-19 vaccine or a placebo. The sequences come from peripheral blood, collected in a trial of Ad26.COV2.S vaccine versus placebo. The chain employs TRBV6-1 and TRBJ2-7; TRBD2 is a possible D gene (5 bases). Here the CDR3 reads CASSEAGVYEQYF. The CDR3 coding sequence is TGTGCCAGCAGTGAAGCGGGAGTCTACGAGCAGTACTTC.